Presented here are 26 T cell receptor beta chains from one specimen sequenced in a study of regulatory T cells in long-lasting Graves disease. Time point meaning: newly diagnosed GD, antithyroid drugs for less than 3 months. RNA isolated from PBMCs was used to make the TCR library. iRepertoire HTBI primers and Arm-PCR of CDR3 regions built TCR beta libraries. Each CDR3 protein gets one entry after TCRdb re-called the multiplex PCR reads with MiXCR. The sample has approximately 360,000 distinct CDR3 sequences; around 11% are singletons. The sample was also linked to a second study, of T cells in Graves' hyperthyroidism and ophthalmopathy.

The sequencing here drew on peripheral blood mononuclear cells (PBMCs), taken at new diagnosis, from a patient treated with antithyroid drugs. Receptors were obtained from a young woman with Graves disease.

In its sample, this clonotype was seen many times. The CDR3 nucleotides are TGCGCCAGCAGCCAAGAGGGGCGGGTAAGCTCCTACAATGAGCAGTTCTTC. It is translated as CASSQEGRVSSYNEQFF. The chain is built from TRBV4-3 and TRBJ2-1, with D tentatively TRBD1 or TRBD2 (5 bases each). CDR1 and CDR2 (germline): LGHNA, YSLEER. Deletions cut 0 bases from V and 0 bases from J, with 12 bases between. The CDR3 is 17 residues long.

This clonotype was observed at least ten times. The J gene is TRBJ2-1, the V gene TRBV3-1; unclear D gene. Germline loops: CDR1 LGHDT, CDR2 YNNKEL (reference sequence). Trimming cost V 4 bases and J 5 bases, with 3 bases left between them. The CDR3 is 11 amino acids. CDR3 coding DNA: TGTGCCAGCAGCCTCCACAATGAGCAGTTCTTC. Translated: CASSLHNEQFF.

At least ten counts were recorded for this clonotype. This chain connects TRBV7-2 to TRBJ2-2; D gene unclear. The CDR3 covers 14 residues. The germline CDR1 and CDR2 sequences are SGHTA and FQGNSA. V gave up 1 base and J gave up 8 bases, with 11 bases separating them. The CDR3 reads CASSLGSSMGELFF. CDR3 DNA: TGTGCCAGCAGCTTAGGTTCCTCGATGGGGGAGCTGTTTTTT. Together with reference TRBV7-2 and TRBJ2-2, the CDR3 gives the full variable domain: GAGVSQSPSNKVTEKGKDVELRCDPISGHTALYWYRQSLGQGLEFLIYFQGNSAPDKSGLPSDRFSAERTGGSVSTLTIQRTQQEDSAVYLCASSLGSSMGELFFGEGSRLTVL.

This clonotype was seen more than once but under ten times. The chain carries TRBV24-1 and TRBJ2-3; tentatively, D is TRBD2 (7 bases). CDR3 length equals 14 residues. Germline loops: CDR1 KGHDR, CDR2 SFDVKD. V dropped 9 bases and J dropped 6 bases, with 18 bases sitting between them. CDR3 DNA: TGTGCCACCGGGGGGGGGGGCGGCTATGATACGCAGTATTTT. This translates into CATGGGGGYDTQYF.

As to this clonotype: The missing conserved phenylalanine or tryptophan at the end of this CDR3 makes a read error likely. V and J are TRBV9 and TRBJ2-1, with 11 bases fitting TRBD2. This CDR3 contains 14 residues. Trimming at V came to 2 bases and at J to 9 bases, leaving 4 bases not matched to a gene. The V gene's germline CDR1 is SGDLS and CDR2 YYNGEE. The DNA of the CDR3 is TGTGCCAGCAGCGTGGTAGCGGGGGGGACTGAGCAGTTCCTC. It yields the protein CASSVVAGGTEQFL.

The sample holds a few counts of this clonotype. V is TRBV19 and J is TRBJ1-2, with a tentative D call TRBD1 (6 bases). Per germline, CDR1 LNHDA and CDR2 SQIVND (reference sequence). V lost 10 bases and J 4 bases, leaving 28 bases between the germline ends. The CDR3 is 17 residues long. The CDR3 nucleotides read TGTGCCATTCTCACCGGGCAGGGGATGATCCGTGTCTATGGCTACACCTTC. Protein: CAILTGQGMIRVYGYTF. Full variable domain (remainder filled in from reference TRBV19 and TRBJ1-2): DGGITQSPKYLFRKEGQNVTLSCEQNLNHDAMYWYRQDPGQGLRLIYYSQIVNDFQKGDIAEGYSVSREKKESFPLTVTSAQKNPTAFYLCAILTGQGMIRVYGYTFGSGTRLTVV.

This clonotype was seen many times. The CDR3 coding sequence is TGTGCCAGCAGTGATGGGGGGTATGAGATCATGAACACTGAAGCTTTCTTT. This translates into CASSDGGYEIMNTEAFF. The chain links TRBV6-1 to TRBJ1-1; a possible D gene is TRBD1 (5 bases). V was pared by 3 bases and J by 0 bases, with 17 bases between. The germline V gene encodes CDR1 MNHNS and CDR2 SASEGT. The CDR3 totals 17 residues.

This clonotype was seen a handful of times. The CDR3, as DNA: TGTGCCAGCAGCCAAGACCAGGGACTAGCGGGCCCGTCCCGGGGGCAGTTCTTC. Translated: CASSQDQGLAGPSRGQFF. The chain has TRBV3-1 and TRBJ2-1, with TRBD2 matching 12 bases. V lost 0 bases and J lost 12; bases outside the gene matches: 15. The CDR3 consists of 18 residues. Germline V lookup: CDR1 LGHDT, CDR2 YNNKEL (reference sequence).

This clonotype was picked up many times. The V and J genes are TRBV5-6 and TRBJ2-7, with 16 nucleotides matching TRBD2. CDR1 and CDR2 from the germline V gene are SGHDT and YYEEEE. The CDR3 consists of 14 residues. After removal of 3 bases from V and 11 bases from J, the junction contained 5 bases not matched to a gene. The CDR3 spells CASSWGLAGGKEYF. The CDR3 DNA reads as TGTGCCAGCAGCTGGGGACTAGCGGGAGGGAAGGAGTACTTC.

This clonotype came up many times. V usage is TRBV12-3 or TRBV12-4 and J usage is TRBJ2-1; D unresolved. V shed 3 bases and J shed 8 bases, with 14 bases lying between them. This CDR3 is built from 14 residues. This CDR3 reads CASSFGPGGDEQFF. For the CDR3, the DNA is TGTGCCAGCAGTTTTGGGCCAGGTGGTGATGAGCAGTTCTTC.

This clonotype was detected ten times or more. J is TRBJ2-6 and V is TRBV20-1; no clear D. This CDR3 contains 18 residues. V was pared by 2 bases and J by 0 bases, with 17 bases between. Germline CDR1 DFQATT, CDR2 SNEGSKA (reference sequence). CDR3 in amino acids: CSARPHYQQFSGANVLTF. The CDR3 DNA is TGCAGTGCTAGACCACACTATCAACAGTTCTCTGGGGCCAACGTCCTGACTTTC.

This clonotype has ten or more counts. This chain joins TRBV20-1 and TRBJ2-7, with 10 bases aligning to TRBD2. This CDR3 has 16 amino acids. V shed 4 bases and J 2 bases; nucleotides not matched to a gene: 11. CDR1 DFQATT and CDR2 SNEGSKA come from the germline V gene (reference sequence). Here the CDR3 reads CSAKESGRAATYEQYF. Written as DNA, the CDR3 is TGCAGTGCTAAGGAGAGCGGGAGGGCGGCAACCTACGAGCAGTACTTC.

This clonotype was seen at least ten times. The CDR3 loop is CSASGSAQETQYF. CDR3 nucleotides: TGCAGTGCTAGCGGGAGCGCTCAAGAGACCCAGTACTTC. The V call is TRBV20-1, the J call TRBJ2-5, with D perhaps matching TRBD2 (6 bases). Trimming removed 3 bases at V and 2 bases at J, with 10 bases between. Germline V gives CDR1 DFQATT, CDR2 SNEGSKA (reference sequence). The CDR3 sequence is 13 residues long.

This clonotype has a count of ten or more. The CDR3 DNA reads as TGTGCTAGTGGTTTGAAGTTGCCCCAGTACTTC. Protein sequence: CASGLKLPQYF. The chain joins TRBV12-5 to TRBJ2-5; no firm D call. Trimming took off 2 bases at V and 9 bases at J, with 7 bases between the two ends. The germline CDR1 and CDR2 sequences are LGHNT and FRNRAP. The CDR3 runs 11 residues.

This clonotype was seen more than once but under ten times. This chain uses TRBV2 with TRBJ1-2; 8 nucleotides agree with TRBD1. Per germline, CDR1 SNHLY and CDR2 FYNNEI. Germline trimming cut 7 bases from V and 6 bases from J; bases unmatched to any gene: 13. This CDR3 region has 15 residues. The CDR3 nucleotides are TGTGCCAGCATGTTCCTGACGGGACAGGACAATGGCTACACCTTC. It encodes CASMFLTGQDNGYTF. Variable domain in full (rest from reference TRBV2 and TRBJ1-2): EPEVTQTPSHQVTQMGQEVILRCVPISNHLYFYWYRQILGQKVEFLVSFYNNEISEKSEIFDDQFSVERPDGSNFTLKIRSTKLEDSAMYFCASMFLTGQDNGYTFGSGTRLTVV.

The CDR3 here is CASSPIWSSYNSPLHF. The CDR3 region has the DNA TGTGCCAGCTCACCAATTTGGAGCTCCTATAATTCACCCCTCCACTTT. The gene calls are TRBV18 and TRBJ1-6; D is unclear. CDR3 length: 16 residues. Trimming cost V 2 bases and J 0 bases, with 8 bases left between them. Germline loops: CDR1 KGHSH, CDR2 LQKENI.

This chain joins TRBV29-1 and TRBJ2-3; D may match TRBD1 or TRBD2 (5 bases each). Germline-derived CDR1 and CDR2 are SQVTM and ANQGSEA. The CDR3 is made up of 12 amino acids. V was clipped by 6 bases and J by 8 bases, with 15 bases between them. CDR3 nucleotide sequence: TGCAGCGTGAGGACGAGGGGCCCTACGCAGTATTTT. Protein product: CSVRTRGPTQYF.

This sequence joins TRBV20-1 and TRBJ2-1; 10 positions match TRBD2. The CDR3 consists of 19 residues. CDR1 is DFQATT, CDR2 SNEGSKA, per germline (reference sequence). J lost 3 bases, V lost 0 bases, and 14 bases had no gene match. This chain's CDR3 is CSARDWGAGGPQIYNEQFF. CDR3 sequence (DNA): TGCAGTGCTAGAGATTGGGGAGCGGGAGGGCCCCAAATCTACAATGAGCAGTTCTTC.

This clonotype came up a few times. The V and J genes are TRBV5-1 and TRBJ1-2, with D unresolved. The CDR3 has 16 amino acids. Germline V gives CDR1 SGHRS, CDR2 YFSETQ. V was cut by 4 bases and J by 1 base, with 17 bases left in between. In DNA, the CDR3 is TGCGCCAGCAGCCTCGGGGTCAGGCGGAATAACTATGGCTACACCTTC. Translated: CASSLGVRRNNYGYTF. Based on the CDR3 plus reference TRBV5-1 and TRBJ1-2, the full variable domain is KAGVTQTPRYLIKTRGQQVTLSCSPISGHRSVSWYQQTPGQGLQFLFEYFSETQRNKGNFPGRFSGRQFSNSRSEMNVSTLELGDSALYLCASSLGVRRNNYGYTFGSGTRLTVV.

The sample holds many counts of this clonotype. The chain recombines TRBV18 with TRBJ1-1; no firm D call. V lost 1 base and J 5 bases, leaving 8 bases between the germline ends. CDR3 length: 13 residues. Germline CDR1 is KGHSH and CDR2 is LQKENI. As DNA, the CDR3 is TGTGCCAGCTCACCACTCCGGGAGACTGAAGCTTTCTTT. Its protein is CASSPLRETEAFF.

This rearrangement joins TRBV7-9 to TRBJ2-7; D not resolved. Germline lookup yields CDR1 SEHNR and CDR2 FQNEAQ (reference sequence). Trimming removed 1 base at V and 3 bases at J, with 10 bases between. This CDR3 is 14 amino acids long. CDR3 coding DNA: TGTGCCAGCAGCTTAGATGGCAGTTACTACGAGCAGTACTTC. It yields the protein CASSLDGSYYEQYF. Full variable domain (rest looked up from reference TRBV7-9 and TRBJ2-7): DTGVSQNPRHKITKRGQNVTFRCDPISEHNRLYWYRQTLGQGPEFLTYFQNEAQLEKSRLLSDRFSAERPKGSFSTLEIQRTEQGDSAMYLCASSLDGSYYEQYFGPGTRLTVT.

This clonotype has a count of ten or more. The chain couples TRBV2 to TRBJ2-1; TRBD2 is a possible D gene (6 bases). This CDR3 contains 14 residues. Per the germline V gene, CDR1 is SNHLY and CDR2 is FYNNEI. Trimming removed 7 bases at V and 4 bases at J, with 14 bases between. In nucleotides, the CDR3 is TGTGCCAGCATTTGGGGGGAGGCTTACAATGAGCAGTTCTTC. Encoded protein: CASIWGEAYNEQFF.

The rearrangement joins TRBV3-1 to TRBJ2-7; 9 nucleotides line up with TRBD1. J lost 4 bases, V lost 4 bases, and 8 bases had no gene match. The V gene's germline CDR1 is LGHDT and CDR2 YNNKEL (reference sequence). The CDR3 contains 15 residues. The CDR3 is CASSRTGAGAYEQYV. CDR3 DNA sequence: TGTGCCAGCAGCCGGACAGGGGCGGGGGCTTACGAGCAGTACGTC.

This clonotype showed up many times. V and J are TRBV9 and TRBJ2-5; TRBD1 matches 9 bases. J lost 5 bases, V lost 4 bases, and 9 bases had no gene match. This CDR3 is built from 15 residues. The germline V gene has CDR1 SGDLS and CDR2 YYNGEE. Here the CDR3 reads CASSLRQGVGETQYF. CDR3 nucleotides: TGTGCCAGCAGCCTAAGACAGGGGGTGGGGGAGACCCAGTACTTC.

This clonotype occurred many times. The rearrangement links TRBV5-6 to TRBJ2-1; D gene unclear. V dropped 6 bases and J dropped 7 bases, with 14 bases sitting between them. Germline V CDR1 and CDR2: SGHDT, YYEEEE. The CDR3 is 13 amino acids. CDR3 nucleotides: TGTGCCAGCACCCAATTGCGGTGGAATGAGCAGTTCTTC. It encodes CASTQLRWNEQFF.

The rearrangement links TRBV6-7 to TRBJ1-5; the D is unclear. TRBV6-7 has ORF status, its function being uncertain. V lost 0 bases to trimming and J lost 10 bases, with 28 bases between them. This CDR3 has 19 residues. The CDR3 region is CASSYSTSSRLNNIEPQHF. The DNA for the CDR3 is TGTGCCAGCAGTTACTCGACATCCAGTCGACTTAACAACATCGAACCCCAGCATTTT.